The TCR beta chain described here comes from a study of OX40 agonist ivuxolimab in advanced cancers. Findings and caveats of the study: Antigen specificity remained undetermined for the expanded peripheral T cells.

Of note for this clone: Its antigen is as yet unknown.

Repertoires were generated with immunoSEQ multiplex PCR, while TCRdb's copy carries only in-frame clones and drops some. The profile shows nearly 90,000 clones, approximately 87% of them singletons. Germline V gene data show CDR1 as SEHNR and CDR2 as FQNEAQ (reference sequence). V was pared by 4 bases and J by 5 bases, with 7 bases of the junction left unmatched. The CDR3 extends over 14 amino acids. The chain couples TRBV7-9 to TRBJ1-2; TRBD1 matches 7 bases. Here the sequenced sample was CD4+ or CD8+ T cells sorted from blood, taken in a trial of the OX40 agonist ivuxolimab. The sequence was collected from an adult with an advanced solid tumor such as melanoma, head and neck, liver or kidney cancer. The chain's CDR3 is CASSSTGIGYGYTF. The CDR3 DNA reads as TGTGCCAGCAGCTCGACAGGGATTGGGTATGGCTACACCTTC.